This T cell receptor (beta chain) was found in a study of CXCR3-negative and CXCR3-positive naive CD8 T cells. The study, taken as a whole, reports: Naive CXCR3-negative and CXCR3-positive cells had similar TRBV-TRBJ usage; memory differed.

The CDR3 runs 15 residues. For this clonotype: Its specificity is unknown.

TRB cDNA libraries were made by UMI-labeled 5' RACE. TCRdb reanalyzed the 5' RACE reads and collapses them to one entry per CDR3 protein, without DNA. The repertoire table contains tens of thousands of distinct CDR3 sequences. Sequenced: memory CD8+ T cells from blood. The chain joins TRBV12-3 or TRBV12-4 to TRBJ1-5. This sequence originates from a human donor in good health. Some clones in this sample may be carry-over from other donors' samples. The chain's CDR3 is CASSSKSLTNQPQHF.